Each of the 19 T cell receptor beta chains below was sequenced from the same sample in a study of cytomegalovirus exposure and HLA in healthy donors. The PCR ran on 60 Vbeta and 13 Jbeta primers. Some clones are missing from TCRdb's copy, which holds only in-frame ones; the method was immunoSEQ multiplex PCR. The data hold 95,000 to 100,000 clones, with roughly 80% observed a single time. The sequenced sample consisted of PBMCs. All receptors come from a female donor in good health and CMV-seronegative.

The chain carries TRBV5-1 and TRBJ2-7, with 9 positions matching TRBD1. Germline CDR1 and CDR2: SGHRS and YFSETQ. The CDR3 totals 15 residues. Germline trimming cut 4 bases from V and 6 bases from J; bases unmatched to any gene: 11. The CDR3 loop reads CASSRPGQGRGEQYF. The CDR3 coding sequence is TGCGCCAGCAGCAGACCCGGACAGGGGAGGGGCGAGCAGTACTTC.

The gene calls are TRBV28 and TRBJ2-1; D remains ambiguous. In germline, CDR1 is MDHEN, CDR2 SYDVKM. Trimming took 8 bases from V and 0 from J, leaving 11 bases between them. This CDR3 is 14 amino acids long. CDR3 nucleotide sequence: TGTGCCAGCTGTTCCAAGAGCTCCTACAATGAGCAGTTCTTC. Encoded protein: CASCSKSSYNEQFF. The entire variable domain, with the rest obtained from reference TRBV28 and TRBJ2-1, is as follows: DVKVTQSSRYLVKRTGEKVFLECVQDMDHENMFWYRQDPGLGLRLIYFSYDVKMKEKGDIPEGYSVSREKKERFSLILESASTNQTSMYLCASCSKSSYNEQFFGPGTRLTVL.

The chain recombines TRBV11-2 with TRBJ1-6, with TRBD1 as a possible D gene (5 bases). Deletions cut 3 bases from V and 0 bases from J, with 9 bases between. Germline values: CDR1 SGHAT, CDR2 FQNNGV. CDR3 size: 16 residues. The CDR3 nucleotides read TGTGCCAGCAGCTTCCAGGGAGGCTCCTATAATTCACCCCTCCACTTT. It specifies CASSFQGGSYNSPLHF.

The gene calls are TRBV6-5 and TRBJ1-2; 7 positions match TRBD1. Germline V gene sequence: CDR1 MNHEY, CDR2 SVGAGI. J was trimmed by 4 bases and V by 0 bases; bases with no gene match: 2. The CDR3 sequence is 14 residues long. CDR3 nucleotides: TGTGCCAGCAGTTACTCAGGGGGCGGCTATGGCTACACCTTC. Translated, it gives CASSYSGGGYGYTF.

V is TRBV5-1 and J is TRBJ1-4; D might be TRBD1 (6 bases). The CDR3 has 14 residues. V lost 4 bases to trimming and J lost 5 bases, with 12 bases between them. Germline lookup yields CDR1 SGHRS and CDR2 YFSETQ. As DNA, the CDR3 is TGCGCCAGCAGCACCGAAGGGGGAAATGAAAAACTGTTTTTT. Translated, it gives CASSTEGGNEKLFF.

CDR3 sequence reads: CASSLDGGTKTNEKLFF. CDR3 nucleotides: TGTGCCAGCAGCTTAGATGGGGGGACGAAGACTAATGAAAAACTGTTTTTT. The chain has TRBV7-8 and TRBJ1-4; TRBD1 is a possible D gene (5 bases). V shed 1 base and J shed 2 bases, with 14 bases lying between them. Germline CDR1 SGHVS, CDR2 FQNEAQ. This CDR3 spans 17 amino acids.

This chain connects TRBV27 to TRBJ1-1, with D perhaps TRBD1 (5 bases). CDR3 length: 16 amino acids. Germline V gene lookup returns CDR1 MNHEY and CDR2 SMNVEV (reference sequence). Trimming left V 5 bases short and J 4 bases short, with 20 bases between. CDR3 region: CASSKGAGKVGTEAFF. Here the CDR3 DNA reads TGTGCCAGCAGTAAAGGGGCAGGGAAGGTTGGCACTGAAGCTTTCTTT.

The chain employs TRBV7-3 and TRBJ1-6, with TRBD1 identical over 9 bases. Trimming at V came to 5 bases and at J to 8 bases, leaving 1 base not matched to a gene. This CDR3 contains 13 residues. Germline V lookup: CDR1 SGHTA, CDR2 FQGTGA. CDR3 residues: CASSRDRDSPLHF. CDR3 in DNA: TGTGCCAGCAGCCGGGACAGGGATTCACCCCTCCACTTT.

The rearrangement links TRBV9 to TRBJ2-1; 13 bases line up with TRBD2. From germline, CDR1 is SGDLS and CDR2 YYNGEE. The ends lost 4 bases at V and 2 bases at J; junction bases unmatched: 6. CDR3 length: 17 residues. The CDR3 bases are TGTGCCAGCAGCTTCCGACTAGCGGGAGGTACCTACAATGAGCAGTTCTTC. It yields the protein CASSFRLAGGTYNEQFF.

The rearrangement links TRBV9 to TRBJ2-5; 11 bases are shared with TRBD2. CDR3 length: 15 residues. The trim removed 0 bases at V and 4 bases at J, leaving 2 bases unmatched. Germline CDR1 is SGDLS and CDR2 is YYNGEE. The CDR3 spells CASSVGGLAAETQYF. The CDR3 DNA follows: TGTGCCAGCAGCGTAGGGGGACTAGCGGCAGAGACCCAGTACTTC.

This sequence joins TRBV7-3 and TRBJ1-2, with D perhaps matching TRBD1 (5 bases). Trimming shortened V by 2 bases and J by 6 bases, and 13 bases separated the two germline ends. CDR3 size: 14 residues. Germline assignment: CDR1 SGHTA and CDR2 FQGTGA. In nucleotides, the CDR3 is TGTGCCAGCAGCTTAGGGCAGGGCTTTCATGGCTACACCTTC. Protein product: CASSLGQGFHGYTF.

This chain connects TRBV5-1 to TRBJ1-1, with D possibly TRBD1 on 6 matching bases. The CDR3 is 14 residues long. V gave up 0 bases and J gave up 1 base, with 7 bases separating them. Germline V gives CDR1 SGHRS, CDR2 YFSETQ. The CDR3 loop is CASSLGTENTEAFF. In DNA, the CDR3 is TGCGCCAGCAGCTTGGGGACAGAGAACACTGAAGCTTTCTTT.

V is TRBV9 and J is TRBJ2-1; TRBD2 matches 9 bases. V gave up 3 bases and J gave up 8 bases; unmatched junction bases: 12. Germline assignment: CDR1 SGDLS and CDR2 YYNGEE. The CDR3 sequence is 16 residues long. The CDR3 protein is CASSGSGTSIGYEQFF. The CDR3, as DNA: TGTGCCAGCAGCGGCTCCGGGACTAGCATAGGGTATGAGCAGTTCTTC.

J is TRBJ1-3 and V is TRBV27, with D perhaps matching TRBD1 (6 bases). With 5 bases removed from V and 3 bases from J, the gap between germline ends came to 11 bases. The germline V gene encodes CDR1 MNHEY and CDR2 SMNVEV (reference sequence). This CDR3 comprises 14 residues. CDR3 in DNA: TGTGCCAGCAGTCTTACAGGGCTTGGAAACACCATATATTTT. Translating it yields CASSLTGLGNTIYF.

The CDR3 spells CASSMNINTEAFF. The CDR3 DNA follows: TGTGCCAGTAGTATGAACATTAACACTGAAGCTTTCTTT. This chain joins TRBV19 and TRBJ1-1; D ambiguous. In germline, CDR1 is LNHDA, CDR2 SQIVND (reference sequence). Trimming pared 3 bases from V and 2 bases from J, leaving 7 bases between. This CDR3 comprises 13 residues.

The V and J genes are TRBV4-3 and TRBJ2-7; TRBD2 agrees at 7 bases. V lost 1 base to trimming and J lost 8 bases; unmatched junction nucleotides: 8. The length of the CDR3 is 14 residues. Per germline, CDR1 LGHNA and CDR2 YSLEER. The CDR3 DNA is TGCGCCAGCAGCCAAGTTGGGAGCGGGGATAAGCAGTACTTC. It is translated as CASSQVGSGDKQYF.

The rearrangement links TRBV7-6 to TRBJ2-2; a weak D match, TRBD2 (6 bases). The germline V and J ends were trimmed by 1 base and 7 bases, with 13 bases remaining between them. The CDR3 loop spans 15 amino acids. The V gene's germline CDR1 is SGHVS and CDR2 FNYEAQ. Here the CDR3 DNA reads TGTGCCAGCAGCTTAGGGCCAACTAGCAACGGGGAGCTGTTTTTT. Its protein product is CASSLGPTSNGELFF.

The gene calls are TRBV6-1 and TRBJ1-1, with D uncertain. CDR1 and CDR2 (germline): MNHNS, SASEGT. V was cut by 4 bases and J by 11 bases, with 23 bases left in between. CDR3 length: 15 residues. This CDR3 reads CASSVTIAADRVAFF. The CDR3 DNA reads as TGTGCCAGCAGTGTCACTATCGCGGCAGATCGAGTCGCTTTCTTT.

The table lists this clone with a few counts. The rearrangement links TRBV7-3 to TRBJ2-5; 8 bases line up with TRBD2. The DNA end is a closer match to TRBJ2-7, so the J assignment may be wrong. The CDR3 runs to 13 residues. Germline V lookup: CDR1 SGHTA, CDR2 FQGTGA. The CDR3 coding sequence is TGTGCCAGCAGCCCCCCGGGGGGGGACGAGCAGTACTTC. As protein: CASSPPGGDEQYF.